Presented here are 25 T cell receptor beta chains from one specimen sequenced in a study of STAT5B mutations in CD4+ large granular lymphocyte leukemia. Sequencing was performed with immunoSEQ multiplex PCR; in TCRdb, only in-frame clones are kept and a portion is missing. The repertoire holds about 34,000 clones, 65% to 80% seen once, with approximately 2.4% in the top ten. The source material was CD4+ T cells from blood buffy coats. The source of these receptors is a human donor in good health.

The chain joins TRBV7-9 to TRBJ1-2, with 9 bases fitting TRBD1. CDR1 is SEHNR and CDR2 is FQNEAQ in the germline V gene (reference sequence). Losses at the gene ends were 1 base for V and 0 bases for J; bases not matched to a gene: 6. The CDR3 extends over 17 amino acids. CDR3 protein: CASSLVGGTGPNYGYTF. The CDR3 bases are TGTGCCAGCAGCTTAGTCGGAGGGACAGGGCCTAACTATGGCTACACCTTC.

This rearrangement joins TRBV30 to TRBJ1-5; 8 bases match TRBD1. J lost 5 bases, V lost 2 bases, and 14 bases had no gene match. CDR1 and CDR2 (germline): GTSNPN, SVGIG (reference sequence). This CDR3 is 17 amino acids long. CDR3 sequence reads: CAWSSADRGFGDQPQHF. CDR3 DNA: TGTGCCTGGAGTAGCGCAGACAGGGGATTTGGGGATCAGCCCCAGCATTTT.

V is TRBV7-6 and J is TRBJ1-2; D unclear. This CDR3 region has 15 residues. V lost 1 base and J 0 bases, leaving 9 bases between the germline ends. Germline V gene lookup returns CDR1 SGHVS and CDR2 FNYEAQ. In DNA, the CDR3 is TGTGCCAGCAGCTTAGATGGGGATACTAACTATGGCTACACCTTC. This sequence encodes CASSLDGDTNYGYTF.

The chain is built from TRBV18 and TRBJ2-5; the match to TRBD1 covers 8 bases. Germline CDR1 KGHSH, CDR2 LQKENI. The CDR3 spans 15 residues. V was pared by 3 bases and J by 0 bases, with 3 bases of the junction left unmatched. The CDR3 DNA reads TGTGCCAGCTCACCTCCAGGGGGCAACCAAGAGACCCAGTACTTC. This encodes CASSPPGGNQETQYF.

In nucleotides, the CDR3 is TGTGCCAGCAGCTTACCTGATCAGCCCCAGCATTTT. It codes for CASSLPDQPQHF. The J gene is TRBJ1-5, the V gene TRBV7-2, with D uncertain. This CDR3 comprises 12 residues. The germline gives CDR1 SGHTA, CDR2 FQGNSA. With 2 bases removed from V and 5 bases from J, the gap between germline ends came to 4 bases.

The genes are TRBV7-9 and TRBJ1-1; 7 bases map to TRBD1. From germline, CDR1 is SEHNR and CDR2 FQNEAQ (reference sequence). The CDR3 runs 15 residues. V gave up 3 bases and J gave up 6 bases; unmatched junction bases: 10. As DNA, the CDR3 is TGTGCCAGCAGCTTGCGACAGGGAGCGGAGGCTGAAGCTTTCTTT. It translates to CASSLRQGAEAEAFF. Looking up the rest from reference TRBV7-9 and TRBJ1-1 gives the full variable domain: DTGVSQNPRHKITKRGQNVTFRCDPISEHNRLYWYRQTLGQGPEFLTYFQNEAQLEKSRLLSDRFSAERPKGSFSTLEIQRTEQGDSAMYLCASSLRQGAEAEAFFGQGTRLTVV.

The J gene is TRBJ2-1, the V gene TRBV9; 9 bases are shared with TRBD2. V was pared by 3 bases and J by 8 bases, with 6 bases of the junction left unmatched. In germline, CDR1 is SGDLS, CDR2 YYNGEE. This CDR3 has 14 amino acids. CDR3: CASSAGTSLHEQFF. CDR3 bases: TGTGCCAGCAGCGCCGGGACTAGCTTGCATGAGCAGTTCTTC. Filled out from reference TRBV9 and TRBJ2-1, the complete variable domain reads DSGVTQTPKHLITATGQRVTLRCSPRSGDLSVYWYQQSLDQGLQFLIQYYNGEERAKGNILERFSAQQFPDLHSELNLSSLELGDSALYFCASSAGTSLHEQFFGPGTRLTVL.

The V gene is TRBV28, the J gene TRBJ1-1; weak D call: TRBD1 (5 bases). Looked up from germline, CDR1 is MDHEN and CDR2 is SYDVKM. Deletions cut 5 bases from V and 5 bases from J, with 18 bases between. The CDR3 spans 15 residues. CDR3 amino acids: CASSGGGWEITEAFF. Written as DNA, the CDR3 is TGTGCCAGCAGTGGCGGGGGTTGGGAGATTACTGAAGCTTTCTTT.

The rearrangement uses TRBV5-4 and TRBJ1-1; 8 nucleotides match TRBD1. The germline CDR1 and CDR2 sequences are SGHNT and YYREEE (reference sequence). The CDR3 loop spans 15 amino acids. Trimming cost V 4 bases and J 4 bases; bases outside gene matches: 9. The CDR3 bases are TGTGCCAGCAGCCCGGCAGGGGGCCTGGGCACTGAAGCTTTCTTT. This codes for CASSPAGGLGTEAFF. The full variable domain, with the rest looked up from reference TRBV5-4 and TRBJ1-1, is ETGVTQSPTHLIKTRGQQVTLRCSSQSGHNTVSWYQQALGQGPQFIFQYYREEENGRGNFPPRFSGLQFPNYSSELNVNALELDDSALYLCASSPAGGLGTEAFFGQGTRLTVV.

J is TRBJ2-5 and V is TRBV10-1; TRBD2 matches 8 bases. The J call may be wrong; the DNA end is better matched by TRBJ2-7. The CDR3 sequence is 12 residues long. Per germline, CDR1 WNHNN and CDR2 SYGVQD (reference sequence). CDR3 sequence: CASSDGRAEQYF. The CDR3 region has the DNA TGCGCCAGCAGTGACGGGAGGGCCGAGCAGTACTTC.

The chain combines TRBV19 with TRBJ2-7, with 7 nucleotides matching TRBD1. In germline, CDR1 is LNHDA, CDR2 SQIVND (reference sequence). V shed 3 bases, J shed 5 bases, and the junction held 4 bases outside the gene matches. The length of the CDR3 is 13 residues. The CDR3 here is CASSMWQGDEQYF. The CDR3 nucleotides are TGTGCCAGTAGTATGTGGCAGGGGGACGAGCAGTACTTC.

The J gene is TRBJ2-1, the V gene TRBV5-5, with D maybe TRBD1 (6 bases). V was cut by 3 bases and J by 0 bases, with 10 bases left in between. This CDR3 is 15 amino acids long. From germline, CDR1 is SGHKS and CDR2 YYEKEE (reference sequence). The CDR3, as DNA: TGTGCCAGCAGCTCTGACAGGAGCTCCTACAATGAGCAGTTCTTC. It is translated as CASSSDRSSYNEQFF.

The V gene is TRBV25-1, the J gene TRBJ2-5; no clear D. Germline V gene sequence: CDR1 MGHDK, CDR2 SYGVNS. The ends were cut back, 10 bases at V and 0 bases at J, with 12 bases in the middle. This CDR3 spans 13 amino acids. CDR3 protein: CATQDGHQETQYF. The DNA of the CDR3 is TGTGCCACCCAGGACGGACACCAAGAGACCCAGTACTTC.

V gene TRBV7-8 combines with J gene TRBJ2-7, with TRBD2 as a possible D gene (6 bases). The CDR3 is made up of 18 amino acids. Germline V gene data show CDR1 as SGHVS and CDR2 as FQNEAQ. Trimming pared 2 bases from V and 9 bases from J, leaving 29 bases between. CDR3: CASSLSSMGDFLPGGQYF. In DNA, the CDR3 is TGTGCCAGCAGCTTATCGTCGATGGGGGACTTCCTGCCCGGAGGGCAGTACTTC.

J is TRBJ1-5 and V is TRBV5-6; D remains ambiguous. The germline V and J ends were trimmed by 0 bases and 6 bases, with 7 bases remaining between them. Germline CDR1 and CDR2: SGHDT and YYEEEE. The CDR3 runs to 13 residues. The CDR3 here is CASSLGVGQPQHF. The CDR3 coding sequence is TGTGCCAGCAGCTTGGGGGTGGGTCAGCCCCAGCATTTT.

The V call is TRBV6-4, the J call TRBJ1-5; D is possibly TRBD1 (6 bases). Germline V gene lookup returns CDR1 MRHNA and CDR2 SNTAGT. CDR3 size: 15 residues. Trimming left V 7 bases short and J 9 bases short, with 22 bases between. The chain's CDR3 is CASIPGGRARGPQHF. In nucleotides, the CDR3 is TGTGCCAGCATCCCCGGGGGCAGGGCCCGGGGGCCCCAGCATTTT.

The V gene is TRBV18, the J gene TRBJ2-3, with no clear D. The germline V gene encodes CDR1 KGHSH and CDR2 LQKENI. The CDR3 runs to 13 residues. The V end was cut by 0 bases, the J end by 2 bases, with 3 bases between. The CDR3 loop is CASSPPATDTQYF. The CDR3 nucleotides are TGTGCCAGCTCACCACCTGCCACAGATACGCAGTATTTT. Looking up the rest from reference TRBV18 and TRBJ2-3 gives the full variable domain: NAGVMQNPRHLVRRRGQEARLRCSPMKGHSHVYWYRQLPEEGLKFMVYLQKENIIDESGMPKERFSAEFPKEGPSILRIQQVVRGDSAAYFCASSPPATDTQYFGPGTRLTVL.

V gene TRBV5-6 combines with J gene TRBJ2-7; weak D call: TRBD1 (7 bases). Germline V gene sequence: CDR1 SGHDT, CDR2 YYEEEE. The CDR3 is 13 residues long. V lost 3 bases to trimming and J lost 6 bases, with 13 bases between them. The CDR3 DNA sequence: TGTGCCAGCAGCTCGACAGGGACTGGCGAGCAGTACTTC. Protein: CASSSTGTGEQYF.

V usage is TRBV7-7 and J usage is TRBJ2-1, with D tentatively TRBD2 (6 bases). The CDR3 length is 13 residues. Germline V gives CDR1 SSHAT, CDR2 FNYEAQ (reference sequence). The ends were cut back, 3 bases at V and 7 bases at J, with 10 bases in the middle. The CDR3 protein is CASSLELANEQFF. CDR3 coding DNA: TGTGCCAGCAGCTTGGAGCTAGCGAATGAGCAGTTCTTC.

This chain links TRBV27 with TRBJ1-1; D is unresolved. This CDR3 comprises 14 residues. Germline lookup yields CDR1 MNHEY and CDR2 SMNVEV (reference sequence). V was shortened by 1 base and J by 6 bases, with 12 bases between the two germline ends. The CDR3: CASSLFGPSAEAFF. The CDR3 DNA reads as TGTGCCAGCAGTTTATTCGGCCCCTCGGCTGAAGCTTTCTTT.

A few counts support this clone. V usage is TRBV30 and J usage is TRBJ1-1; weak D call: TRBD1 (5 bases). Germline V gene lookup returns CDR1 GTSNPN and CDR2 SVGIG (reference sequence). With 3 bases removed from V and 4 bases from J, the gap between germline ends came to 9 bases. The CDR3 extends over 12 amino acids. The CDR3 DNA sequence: TGTGCCTGGAGAGGGGAGGCCACTGAAGCTTTCTTT. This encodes CAWRGEATEAFF.

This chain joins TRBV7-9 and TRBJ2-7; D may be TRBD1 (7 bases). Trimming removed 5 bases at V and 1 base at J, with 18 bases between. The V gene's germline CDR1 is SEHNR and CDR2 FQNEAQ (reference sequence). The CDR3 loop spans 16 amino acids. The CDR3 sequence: CASSPPPAGGSYEQYF. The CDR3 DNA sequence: TGTGCCAGCAGCCCACCCCCAGCAGGGGGGTCCTACGAGCAGTACTTC.

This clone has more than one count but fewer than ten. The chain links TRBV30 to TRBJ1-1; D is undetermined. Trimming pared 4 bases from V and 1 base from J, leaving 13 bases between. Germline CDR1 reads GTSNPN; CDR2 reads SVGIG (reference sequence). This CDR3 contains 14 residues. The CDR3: CAWTRPWGNTEAFF. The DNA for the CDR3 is TGTGCCTGGACCAGGCCTTGGGGGAACACTGAAGCTTTCTTT. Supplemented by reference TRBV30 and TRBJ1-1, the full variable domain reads SQTIHQWPATLVQPVGSPLSLECTVEGTSNPNLYWYRQAAGRGLQLLFYSVGIGQISSEVPQNLSASRPQDRQFILSSKKLLLSDSGFYLCAWTRPWGNTEAFFGQGTRLTVV.

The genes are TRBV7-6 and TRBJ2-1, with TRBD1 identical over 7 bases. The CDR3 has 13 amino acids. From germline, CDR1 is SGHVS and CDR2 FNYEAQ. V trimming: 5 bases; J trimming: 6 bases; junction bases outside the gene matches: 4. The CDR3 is CASSAAGGNEQFF. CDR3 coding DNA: TGTGCCAGCAGCGCCGCAGGGGGCAATGAGCAGTTCTTC.

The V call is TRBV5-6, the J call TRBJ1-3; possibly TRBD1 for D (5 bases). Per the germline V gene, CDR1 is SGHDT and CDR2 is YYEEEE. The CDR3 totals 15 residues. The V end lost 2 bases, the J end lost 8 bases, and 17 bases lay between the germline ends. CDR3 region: CASSFWAGSLDTIYF. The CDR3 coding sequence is TGTGCCAGCAGCTTTTGGGCAGGGAGTTTGGACACCATATATTTT.